This entry lists 20 T cell receptor beta chains sequenced from one sample in a study of blood T cell repertoires in COVID-19. Method: immunoSEQ multiplex PCR; TCRdb's copy keeps in-frame clones and lacks some. The repertoire holds 200,000 to 300,000 clones, around 89% seen once, with roughly 9% in the top ten. The sample was PBMCs or T cells enriched from blood (not recorded which). The source is a man aged 40-49 years who had recovered from COVID-19.

V and J are TRBV5-5 and TRBJ2-2, with 7 nucleotides matching TRBD1. This CDR3 is 13 amino acids long. Germline V CDR1 and CDR2: SGHKS, YYEKEE (reference sequence). The V segment lost 2 bases and the J segment 5 bases; nucleotides outside the gene matches: 0. Written as DNA, the CDR3 is TGTGCCAGCAGCTTCAGGGGGACCGGGGAGCTGTTTTTT. Protein: CASSFRGTGELFF.

This chain links TRBV27 with TRBJ2-5, with TRBD2 matching 7 bases. From germline, CDR1 is MNHEY and CDR2 SMNVEV (reference sequence). The CDR3 totals 16 residues. V dropped 4 bases and J dropped 4; count of bases not matched to a gene: 12. The CDR3 DNA reads TGTGCCAGCAGTTCCAGGGAGGGGCGTCTCGCAGAGACCCAGTACTTC. This gives the protein CASSSREGRLAETQYF.

V usage is TRBV19 and J usage is TRBJ2-4; the match to TRBD2 covers 8 bases. Germline assignment: CDR1 LNHDA and CDR2 SQIVND (reference sequence). The trim removed 1 base at V and 1 base at J, leaving 3 bases unmatched. The CDR3 extends over 16 amino acids. CDR3 loop: CASSIVSGAAKNIQYF. The CDR3 bases are TGTGCCAGTAGTATAGTTAGCGGGGCTGCCAAAAACATTCAGTACTTC. The complete variable domain, with remaining parts taken from reference TRBV19 and TRBJ2-4, reads DGGITQSPKYLFRKEGQNVTLSCEQNLNHDAMYWYRQDPGQGLRLIYYSQIVNDFQKGDIAEGYSVSREKKESFPLTVTSAQKNPTAFYLCASSIVSGAAKNIQYFGAGTRLSVL.

This chain uses TRBV3-1 (or the pseudogene TRBV3-2) with TRBJ2-1, with 11 positions matching TRBD2. V gave up 5 bases and J gave up 3 bases; unmatched junction bases: 9. The CDR3 has 17 amino acids. Germline CDR1 LGHDT, CDR2 YNNKEL (reference sequence). CDR3 DNA: TGTGCCAGCAGCACCGGTCGGCTAGCGGGAGGCTACAATGAGCAGTTCTTC. Residues: CASSTGRLAGGYNEQFF.

V usage is TRBV28 and J usage is TRBJ1-2; no clear D. V dropped 3 bases and J dropped 2 bases, with 19 bases sitting between them. The CDR3 spans 17 residues. Per the germline V gene, CDR1 is MDHEN and CDR2 is SYDVKM. CDR3 in amino acids: CASSLLAAEQINYGYTF. CDR3 bases: TGTGCCAGCAGTTTGTTGGCAGCCGAACAGATAAACTATGGCTACACCTTC.

The V call is TRBV7-9, the J call TRBJ2-3, with 10 bases matching TRBD2. Germline loops: CDR1 SEHNR, CDR2 FQNEAQ (reference sequence). The J segment lost 3 bases and the V segment lost 5 bases, leaving 23 bases of the junction unmatched. The length of the CDR3 is 21 residues. CDR3 loop: CASSTSFSGGAGSRETDTQYF. The CDR3 DNA reads as TGTGCCAGCAGCACCTCCTTCAGCGGGGGGGCCGGGAGTCGCGAGACAGATACGCAGTATTTT.

This chain joins TRBV2 and TRBJ2-1; D gene uncertain. CDR1 and CDR2 (germline): SNHLY, FYNNEI. CDR3 length: 10 amino acids. V gave up 2 bases and J gave up 10 bases, with 3 bases separating them. The CDR3, as DNA: TGTGCCAGCAGTGAACTCGAGCAGTTCTTC. Translation gives CASSELEQFF.

This chain uses TRBV27 with TRBJ1-5; 10 nucleotides agree with TRBD1. Unmatched junction bases numbered 13, after V lost 5 bases and J lost 6 bases. Germline V gene data show CDR1 as MNHEY and CDR2 as SMNVEV (reference sequence). The CDR3 runs 17 residues. The CDR3: CASSHRDRGRLGQPQHF. CDR3 DNA: TGTGCCAGCAGTCACCGGGACAGGGGAAGGCTAGGTCAGCCCCAGCATTTT.

The chain joins TRBV20-1 to TRBJ1-2; D might be TRBD1 (5 bases). Trimming shortened V by 7 bases and J by 8 bases, and 8 bases separated the two germline ends. CDR3 length: 9 residues. Germline CDR1 and CDR2: DFQATT and SNEGSKA (reference sequence). The CDR3 spells CSGGDGYTF. In DNA, the CDR3 is TGCAGTGGCGGGGACGGCTACACCTTC.

The chain employs TRBV7-8 and TRBJ2-7; a weak D match, TRBD1 (7 bases). Germline V gives CDR1 SGHVS, CDR2 FQNEAQ. The CDR3 spans 13 residues. The V end was cut by 6 bases, the J end by 4 bases, with 13 bases between. The CDR3 bases are TGTGCCAGCAGGGAGGGACAGAAATACGAGCAGTACTTC. Its translation: CASREGQKYEQYF.

The chain is built from TRBV12-5 and TRBJ1-5, with D perhaps matching TRBD1 (5 bases). The CDR3 has 15 residues. The germline CDR1 and CDR2 sequences are LGHNT and FRNRAP. V was clipped by 7 bases and J by 4 bases, with 17 bases between them. DNA of the CDR3: TGTGCTAGTGATACTAATGGGGCAGGGAATCAGCCCCAGCATTTT. Translation: CASDTNGAGNQPQHF.

This clone was seen just once. This rearrangement joins TRBV7-3 to TRBJ2-2, with 7 bases identical to TRBD1. This CDR3 region has 16 residues. Trimming at V came to 5 bases and at J to 4 bases, leaving 10 bases not matched to a gene. The germline gives CDR1 SGHTA, CDR2 FQGTGA. The CDR3, as DNA: TGTGCCAGCAGCCTGCAGGGGGAAGTCCCCACCGGGGAGCTGTTTTTT. Translated: CASSLQGEVPTGELFF.

This clone came up once. V and J are TRBV19 and TRBJ1-2; TRBD1 matches at 9 bases. The CDR3 length is 13 residues. Germline loops: CDR1 LNHDA, CDR2 SQIVND (reference sequence). J lost 6 bases, V lost 7 bases, and 6 bases had no gene match. In DNA form, the CDR3 reads TGTGCCAGTACCAATAGGGACAGGGATGGCTACACCTTC. Translating it yields CASTNRDRDGYTF.

The chain has TRBV29-1 and TRBJ2-7; 12 bases map to TRBD1. V trimming: 4 bases; J trimming: 4 bases; junction bases outside the gene matches: 8. Germline CDR1 and CDR2: SQVTM and ANQGSEA. This CDR3 has 15 amino acids. Written as DNA, the CDR3 is TGCAGCGTTGCCGGGACAGGGGGCCCCATGTACGAGCAGTACTTC. Protein sequence: CSVAGTGGPMYEQYF.

J is TRBJ1-6 and V is TRBV4-2; D is perhaps TRBD1 (5 bases). The V and J ends lost 1 base and 8 bases respectively, with 18 bases between them. This CDR3 is built from 17 residues. The germline V gene encodes CDR1 LGHNA and CDR2 YNFKEQ. CDR3 in DNA: TGTGCCAGCAGCCAAGTCGGGGGAATAGGGGCGGATTCACCCCTCCACTTT. This translates into CASSQVGGIGADSPLHF.

The chain combines TRBV3-1 (or the pseudogene TRBV3-2) with TRBJ2-3, with D perhaps matching TRBD1 (5 bases). Germline V gene sequence: CDR1 LGHDT, CDR2 YNNKEL (reference sequence). The V end lost 0 bases, the J end lost 4 bases, and 14 bases lay between the germline ends. The CDR3 has 16 residues. The CDR3 nucleotides are TGTGCCAGCAGCCAAGACTACATAGGGGTTTCAGATACGCAGTATTTT. It specifies CASSQDYIGVSDTQYF.

V usage is TRBV29-1 and J usage is TRBJ2-3, with a weak D call TRBD2 (6 bases). The germline V and J ends were trimmed by 5 bases and 6 bases, with 18 bases remaining between them. The CDR3 runs 14 residues. Looked up from germline, CDR1 is SQVTM and CDR2 is ANQGSEA. CDR3 nucleotide sequence: TGCAGCGTTCTTGTTGGCGGGATAGGGGATACGCAGTATTTT. Amino acids: CSVLVGGIGDTQYF.

The chain carries TRBV7-9 and TRBJ1-5, with TRBD1 as a possible D gene (5 bases). The CDR3 is made up of 13 amino acids. V lost 5 bases to trimming and J lost 4 bases, with 9 bases between them. Germline V gives CDR1 SEHNR, CDR2 FQNEAQ (reference sequence). CDR3 DNA: TGTGCCAGCAGCGTTGGACAAAATCAGCCCCAGCATTTT. The encoded protein is CASSVGQNQPQHF.

The V and J genes are TRBV7-2 and TRBJ2-7; D possibly corresponds to TRBD1 (5 bases). V was trimmed by 1 base and J by 0 bases, leaving 16 bases between them. CDR1 SGHTA and CDR2 FQGNSA come from the germline V gene. The length of the CDR3 is 17 residues. The CDR3 DNA is TGTGCCAGCAGCTTAGTAGGGGCGACTGGAAGCTCCTACGAGCAGTACTTC. Its protein product is CASSLVGATGSSYEQYF.

The J gene is TRBJ2-1, the V gene TRBV29-1; 10 nucleotides match TRBD2. Trimming removed 3 bases from V and 2 bases from J; junction bases left unmatched: 13. This CDR3 comprises 18 residues. Germline V gene sequence: CDR1 SQVTM, CDR2 ANQGSEA. DNA of the CDR3: TGCAGCGTTGAGTTGTCTAGCGGGGGCCTGAACGCCTACAATGAGCAGTTCTTC. As protein: CSVELSSGGLNAYNEQFF.